This T cell receptor (beta chain) is drawn from a study of CD8+CD57+ T cells in acquired aplastic anemia. Study summary: When averaged, DNA from sorted CD4+ and CD8+ cells came to around 3.4 ug. General study points: Nearly 30 CD8+ CDR3 sequences were shared between patients and controls.

Patients chosen for sequencing had shown CD8+CD57+ cell expansion by flow cytometry. When blood sampling took place, the patients had received no therapy. The CDR3 is made up of 13 amino acids. Germline V lookup: CDR1 LNHDA, CDR2 SQIVND (reference sequence). Trimming left V 3 bases short and J 11 bases short, with 11 bases between. In regard to this clonotype: Its antigen is still unknown.

Genomic DNA provided the template from which TCR beta VDJ and CDR3 profiles were obtained. One entry per CDR3 protein results from TCRdb running MiXCR on the reads. The profile shows around 430,000 distinct CDR3 sequences, under 40% of them singletons. The sequence derives from a human donor with aplastic anemia. The source material was sorted CD4+, CD8+, or CD8+CD57+ T cells (not recorded which) from PBMCs. The chain employs TRBV19 and TRBJ1-6; D is ambiguous. The CDR3 is CASSMGRTAPLHF. The CDR3 coding sequence is TGTGCCAGTAGTATGGGCAGAACAGCACCCCTCCACTTT.